The sequence of this TCR beta chain was determined in a study of blood T cell repertoires in COVID-19 (dated by TCRdb to the early 2020s). About the full investigation: Collaborator samples came from the United States, Italy and Spain and covered acute and convalescent phases of COVID-19. The material from the prospective study consisted of cDNA or gDNA derived from T cells, B-cell-depleted T cells, or PBMCs. Deeply sampled blood TCRbeta repertoires from subjects exposed to, actively infected with, or recovered from COVID-19 were included in the dataset. The repertoires were made available in a free public database intended to serve as a resource for research on the immune response to SARS-CoV-2. The samples were drawn from two sources: the first 160 participants of the ongoing ImmuneRACE study, and 1,254 subjects contributed by 6 global collaborators. Sample metadata almost always included a de-identified subject ID, COVID-19 status, age in years and sex. HLA class I and class II types, where available, came from metadata supplied by the sample provider rather than from assay-based typing. Results the study describes overall, beyond this receptor: How much clinical and demographic metadata was included differed by source and by participant, and the metadata was provided uncurated.

A word on this clone: Its binding antigen is unknown. Base qualities are missing; no much larger clone stands one base away.

Enrolling through a virtual design, the prospective study's participants ranged in age from roughly 18 to 90 years and lived across 24 United States geographic areas. To assign participants to cohorts, the prospective study relied on clinical history that participants themselves reported in a screening survey and a study questionnaire. For ImmuneRACE Cohort 3, a participant was defined as recovered based on two consecutive negative NP/OP PCR tests, clearance by a healthcare professional, or resolution of symptoms. In the prospective study, whole blood, serum and a nasopharyngeal or oropharyngeal swab were collected from each participant by mobile phlebotomists. Prospective study participants could optionally give additional blood draws and questionnaires over an approximately 2-month period. Before DNA extraction, prospective study blood samples were shipped either frozen or at room temperature.

The immunoSEQ Assay, a bias-controlled multiplex PCR, was used to amplify TCRbeta CDR3 regions from genomic DNA. The original pipeline was this. The number of nucleated cells in each sample was estimated from the amplification of reference gene primers within the assay. To quantify the absolute abundance of each unique TCRbeta CDR3 rearrangement, sequence reads were collapsed and filtered. Productive Simpson clonality was computed per sample as the square root of Simpson's diversity index over productive rearrangements. Entries here come from immuneACCESS through TCRdb and include only in-frame sequences with V and J called. Some clones fail to appear in such tables; in the studies checked, an unresolved V gene covers under half of the shortfall, and the cause of the remainder is unknown. The DNA gave D and trimming, while V, J and clone size come from that table. The sample contains roughly 160,000 clones, roughly 82% of them found a single time. 8% to 13% of the sample belongs to the ten largest clones.

Sequenced: PBMCs or T cells enriched from blood (not recorded which). The receptor was isolated from a man aged 50 to 60 who had recovered from COVID-19.

The DNA reads as follows: TGCGCCAGCAGCTTGGATCCGACAGGGGAATATGGCTACACCTTC. It translates as CASSLDPTGEYGYTF. Recombination connected TRBV5-1 to TRBJ1-2; TRBD1 fits 8 bases in the junction. The CDR3 numbers 15 residues from cysteine through phenylalanine. Only the CDR3 region is kept as DNA, spanning 45 bases read in frame from base 1. Germline trimming amounts to 0 bases on V and 5 bases on J, with 6 as the count of junction bases outside the gene matches. Per the germline V gene, SGHRS is the CDR1 and YFSETQ is the CDR2. The CDR3 plus the reference TRBV5-1 and TRBJ1-2 genes for the other parts give the full variable domain: KAGVTQTPRYLIKTRGQQVTLSCSPISGHRSVSWYQQTPGQGLQFLFEYFSETQRNKGNFPGRFSGRQFSNSRSEMNVSTLELGDSALYLCASSLDPTGEYGYTFGSGTRLTVV.